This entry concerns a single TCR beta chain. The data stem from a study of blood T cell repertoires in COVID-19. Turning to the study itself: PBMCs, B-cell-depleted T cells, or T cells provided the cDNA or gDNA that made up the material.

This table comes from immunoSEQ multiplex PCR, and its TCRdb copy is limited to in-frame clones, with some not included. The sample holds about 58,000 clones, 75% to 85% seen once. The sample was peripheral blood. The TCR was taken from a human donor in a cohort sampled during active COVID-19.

This chain's CDR3 is CASSRILAGGQFF. The CDR3 bases are TGTGCCAGTAGTCGAATCCTAGCGGGGGGGCAGTTCTTC. This rearrangement joins TRBV19 to TRBJ2-1; 11 nucleotides agree with TRBD2. After removal of 5 bases from V and 12 bases from J, the junction contained 6 bases not matched to a gene. The germline V gene has CDR1 LNHDA and CDR2 SQIVND (reference sequence). The CDR3 runs 13 residues.